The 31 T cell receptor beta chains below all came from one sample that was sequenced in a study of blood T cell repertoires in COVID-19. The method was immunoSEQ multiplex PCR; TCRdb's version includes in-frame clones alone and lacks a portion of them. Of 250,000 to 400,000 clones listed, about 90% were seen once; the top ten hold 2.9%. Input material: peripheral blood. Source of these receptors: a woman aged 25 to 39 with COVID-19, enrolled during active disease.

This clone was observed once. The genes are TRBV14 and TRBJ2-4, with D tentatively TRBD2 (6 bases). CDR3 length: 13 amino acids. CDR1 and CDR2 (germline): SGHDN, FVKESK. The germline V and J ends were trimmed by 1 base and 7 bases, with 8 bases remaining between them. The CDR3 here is CASSQVGRNIQYF. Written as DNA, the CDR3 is TGTGCCAGCAGCCAAGTGGGGAGGAACATTCAGTACTTC. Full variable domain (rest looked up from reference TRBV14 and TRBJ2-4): EAGVTQFPSHSVIEKGQTVTLRCDPISGHDNLYWYRRVMGKEIKFLLHFVKESKQDESGMPNNRFLAERTGGTYSTLKVQPAELEDSGVYFCASSQVGRNIQYFGAGTRLSVL.

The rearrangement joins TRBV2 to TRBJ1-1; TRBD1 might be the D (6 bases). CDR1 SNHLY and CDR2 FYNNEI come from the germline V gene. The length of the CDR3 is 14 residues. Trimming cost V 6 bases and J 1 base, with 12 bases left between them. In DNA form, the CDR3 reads TGTGCCAGCAGCGACCGGGGGGCGAACACTGAAGCTTTCTTT. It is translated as CASSDRGANTEAFF.

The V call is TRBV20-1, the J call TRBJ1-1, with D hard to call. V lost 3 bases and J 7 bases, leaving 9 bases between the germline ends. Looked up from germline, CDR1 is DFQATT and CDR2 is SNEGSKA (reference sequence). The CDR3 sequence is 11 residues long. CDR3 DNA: TGCAGTGCTAGTTTGATACTTGAAGCTTTCTTT. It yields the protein CSASLILEAFF.

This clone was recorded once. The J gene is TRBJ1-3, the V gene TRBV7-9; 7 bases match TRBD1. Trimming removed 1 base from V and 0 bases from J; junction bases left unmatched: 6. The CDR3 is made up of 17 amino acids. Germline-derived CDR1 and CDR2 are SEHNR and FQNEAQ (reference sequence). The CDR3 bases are TGTGCCAGCAGCTTAGACGGACAGGTTTACTCTGGAAACACCATATATTTT. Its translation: CASSLDGQVYSGNTIYF.

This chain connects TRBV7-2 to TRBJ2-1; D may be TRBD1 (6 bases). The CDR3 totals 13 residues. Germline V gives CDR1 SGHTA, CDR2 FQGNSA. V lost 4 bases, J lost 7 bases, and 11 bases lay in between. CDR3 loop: CASSSGQPNEQFF. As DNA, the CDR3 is TGTGCCAGCAGCTCCGGACAGCCGAATGAGCAGTTCTTC.

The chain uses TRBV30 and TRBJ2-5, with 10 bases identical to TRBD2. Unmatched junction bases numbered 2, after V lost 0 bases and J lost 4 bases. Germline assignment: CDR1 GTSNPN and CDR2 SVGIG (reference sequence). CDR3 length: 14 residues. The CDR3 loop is CAWSVLAGTETQYF. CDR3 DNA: TGTGCCTGGAGTGTACTAGCGGGAACAGAGACCCAGTACTTC.

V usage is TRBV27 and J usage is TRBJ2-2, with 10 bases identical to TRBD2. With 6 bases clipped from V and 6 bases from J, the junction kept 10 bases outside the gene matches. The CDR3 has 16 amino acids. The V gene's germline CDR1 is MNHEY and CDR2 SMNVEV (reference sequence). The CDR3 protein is CASSRPSGSSSGELFF. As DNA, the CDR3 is TGTGCCAGCAGCCGGCCTAGCGGGAGTAGTTCCGGGGAGCTGTTTTTT.

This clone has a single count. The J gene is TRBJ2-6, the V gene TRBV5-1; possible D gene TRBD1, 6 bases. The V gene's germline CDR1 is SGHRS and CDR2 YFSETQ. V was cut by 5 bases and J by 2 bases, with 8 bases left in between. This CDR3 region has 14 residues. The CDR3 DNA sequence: TGCGCCAGCAGTAGGGACACTGGGGCCAACGTCCTGACTTTC. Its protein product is CASSRDTGANVLTF.

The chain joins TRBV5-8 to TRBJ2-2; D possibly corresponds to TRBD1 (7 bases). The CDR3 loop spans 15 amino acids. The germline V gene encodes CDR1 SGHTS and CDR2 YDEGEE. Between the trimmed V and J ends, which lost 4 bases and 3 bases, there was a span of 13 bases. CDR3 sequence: CASSVRGVDTGELFF. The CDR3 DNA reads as TGTGCCAGCAGCGTCAGGGGGGTAGACACCGGGGAGCTGTTTTTT.

This CDR3 reads CASRKTGTGKEKLFF. The CDR3 DNA reads as TGTGCCAGCAGGAAAACCGGGACAGGGAAGGAAAAACTGTTTTTT. The gene calls are TRBV25-1 and TRBJ1-4; TRBD1 aligns across 9 bases. Per germline, CDR1 MGHDK and CDR2 SYGVNS. CDR3 size: 15 residues. J gave up 8 bases and V 6 bases, and 10 bases lay outside the gene matches.

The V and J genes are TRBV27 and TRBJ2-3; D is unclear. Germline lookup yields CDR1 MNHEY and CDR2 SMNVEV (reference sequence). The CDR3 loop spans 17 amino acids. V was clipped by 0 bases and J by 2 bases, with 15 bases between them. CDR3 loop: CASSLSPTVPPTDTQYF. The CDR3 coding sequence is TGTGCCAGCAGTTTATCCCCTACGGTACCCCCCACAGATACGCAGTATTTT.

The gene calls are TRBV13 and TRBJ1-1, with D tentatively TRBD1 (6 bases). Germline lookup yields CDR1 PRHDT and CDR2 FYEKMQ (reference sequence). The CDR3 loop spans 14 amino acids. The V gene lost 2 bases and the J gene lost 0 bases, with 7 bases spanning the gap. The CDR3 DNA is TGTGCCAGCAGCTTACAGGGGTTGAACACTGAAGCTTTCTTT. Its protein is CASSLQGLNTEAFF.

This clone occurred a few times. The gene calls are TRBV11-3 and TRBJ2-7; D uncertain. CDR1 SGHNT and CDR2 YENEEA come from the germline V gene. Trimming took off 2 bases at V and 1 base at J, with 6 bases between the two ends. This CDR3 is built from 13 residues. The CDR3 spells CASSLHGSYEQYF. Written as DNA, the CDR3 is TGTGCCAGCAGCTTACACGGGTCCTACGAGCAGTACTTC.

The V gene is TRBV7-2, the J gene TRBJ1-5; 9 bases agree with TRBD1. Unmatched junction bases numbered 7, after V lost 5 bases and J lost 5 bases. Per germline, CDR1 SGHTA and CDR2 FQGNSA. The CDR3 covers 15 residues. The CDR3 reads CASSPGQGTHQPQHF. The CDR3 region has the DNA TGTGCCAGCAGCCCCGGACAGGGGACGCATCAGCCCCAGCATTTT.

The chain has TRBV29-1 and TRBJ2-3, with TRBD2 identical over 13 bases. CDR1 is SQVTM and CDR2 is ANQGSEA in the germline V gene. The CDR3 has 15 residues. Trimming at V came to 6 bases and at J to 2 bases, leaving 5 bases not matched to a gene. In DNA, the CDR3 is TGCAGCGTAGTCGGGACTAGCGGGGCCACAGATACGCAGTATTTT. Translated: CSVVGTSGATDTQYF.

CDR3 region: CATSRAVRAEQFF. The DNA for the CDR3 is TGTGCCACCAGCAGAGCCGTACGAGCCGAGCAGTTCTTC. The chain has TRBV15 and TRBJ2-1; no reliable D call. Germline V CDR1 and CDR2: LNHNV, YYDKDF (reference sequence). The V end was cut by 1 base, the J end by 10 bases, with 11 bases between. This CDR3 is built from 13 residues.

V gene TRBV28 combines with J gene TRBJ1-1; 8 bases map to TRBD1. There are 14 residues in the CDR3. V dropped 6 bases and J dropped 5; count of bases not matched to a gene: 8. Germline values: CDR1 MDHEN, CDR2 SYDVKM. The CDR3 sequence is CASRQGEEGTEAFF. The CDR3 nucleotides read TGTGCCAGCAGACAGGGGGAAGAGGGAACTGAAGCTTTCTTT.

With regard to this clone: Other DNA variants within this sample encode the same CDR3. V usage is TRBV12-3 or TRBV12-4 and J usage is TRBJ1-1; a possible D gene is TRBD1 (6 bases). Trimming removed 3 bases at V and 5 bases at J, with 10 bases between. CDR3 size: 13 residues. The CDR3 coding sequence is TGTGCCAGCAGTTTGGGGGGGCGAACTGAAGCTTTCTTT. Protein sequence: CASSLGGRTEAFF.

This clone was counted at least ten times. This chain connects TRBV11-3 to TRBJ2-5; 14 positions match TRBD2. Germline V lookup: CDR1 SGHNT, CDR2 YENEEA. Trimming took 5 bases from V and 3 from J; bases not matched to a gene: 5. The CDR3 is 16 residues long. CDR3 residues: CASSPGLAGGKETQYF. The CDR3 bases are TGTGCCAGCAGCCCCGGACTAGCGGGAGGAAAAGAGACCCAGTACTTC.

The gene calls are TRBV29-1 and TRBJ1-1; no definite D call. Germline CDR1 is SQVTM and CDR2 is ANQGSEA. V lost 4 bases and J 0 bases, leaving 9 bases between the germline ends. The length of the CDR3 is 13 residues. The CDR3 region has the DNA TGCAGCGTTGCCCCGTTTTTGAACACTGAAGCTTTCTTT. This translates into CSVAPFLNTEAFF.

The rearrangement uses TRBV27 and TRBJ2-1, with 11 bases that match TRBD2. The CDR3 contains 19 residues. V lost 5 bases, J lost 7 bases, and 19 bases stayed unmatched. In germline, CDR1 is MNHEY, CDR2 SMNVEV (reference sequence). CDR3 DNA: TGTGCCAGCAGTCCCCTATCGATCCCAACTAGCGGGAGATTAAATGAGCAGTTCTTC. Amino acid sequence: CASSPLSIPTSGRLNEQFF.

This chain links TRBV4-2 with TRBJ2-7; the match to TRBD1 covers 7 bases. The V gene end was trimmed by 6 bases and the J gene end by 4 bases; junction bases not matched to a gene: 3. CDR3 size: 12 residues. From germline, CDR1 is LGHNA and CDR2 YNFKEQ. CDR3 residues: CASSGDSYEQYF. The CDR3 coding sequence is TGTGCCAGCAGTGGGGACAGTTACGAGCAGTACTTC.

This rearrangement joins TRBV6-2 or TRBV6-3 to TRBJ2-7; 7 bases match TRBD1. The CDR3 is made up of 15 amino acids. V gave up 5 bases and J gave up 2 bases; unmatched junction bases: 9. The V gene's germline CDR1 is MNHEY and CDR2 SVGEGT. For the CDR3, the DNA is TGTGCCAGCAGTACACAACAGGGGAAACCCTACGAGCAGTACTTC. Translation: CASSTQQGKPYEQYF.

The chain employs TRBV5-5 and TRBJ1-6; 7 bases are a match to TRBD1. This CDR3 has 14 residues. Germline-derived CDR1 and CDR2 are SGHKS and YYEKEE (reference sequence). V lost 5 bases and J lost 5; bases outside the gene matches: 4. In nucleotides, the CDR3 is TGTGCCAGCAGTCCCGGGACAGATAATTCACCCCTCCACTTT. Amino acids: CASSPGTDNSPLHF. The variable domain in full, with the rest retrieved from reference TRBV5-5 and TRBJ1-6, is DAGVTQSPTHLIKTRGQQVTLRCSPISGHKSVSWYQQVLGQGPQFIFQYYEKEERGRGNFPDRFSARQFPNYSSELNVNALLLGDSALYLCASSPGTDNSPLHFGNGTRLTVT.

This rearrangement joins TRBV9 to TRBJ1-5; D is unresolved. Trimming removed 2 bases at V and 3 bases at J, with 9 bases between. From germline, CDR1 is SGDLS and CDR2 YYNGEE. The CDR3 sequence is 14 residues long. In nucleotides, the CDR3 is TGTGCCAGCAGCGTCGGGGTCCTCAATCAGCCCCAGCATTTT. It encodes CASSVGVLNQPQHF.

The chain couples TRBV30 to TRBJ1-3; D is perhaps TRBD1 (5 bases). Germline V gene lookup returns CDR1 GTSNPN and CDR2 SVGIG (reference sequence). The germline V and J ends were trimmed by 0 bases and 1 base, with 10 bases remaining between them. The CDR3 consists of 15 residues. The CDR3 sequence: CAWSVDSGSGNTIYF. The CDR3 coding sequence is TGTGCCTGGAGTGTAGACAGTGGTTCTGGAAACACCATATATTTT.

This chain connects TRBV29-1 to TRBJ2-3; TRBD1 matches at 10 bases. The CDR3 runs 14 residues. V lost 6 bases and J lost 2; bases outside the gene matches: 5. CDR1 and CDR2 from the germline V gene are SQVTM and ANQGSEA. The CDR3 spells CSVPGQGDTDTQYF. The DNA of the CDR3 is TGCAGCGTACCCGGACAGGGGGACACAGATACGCAGTATTTT.

The DNA of the CDR3 is TGTGCTAGTGGTTCAGGGGAAGGGAGTGATCAGTACTTC. As protein: CASGSGEGSDQYF. The V call is TRBV12-5, the J call TRBJ2-5; weak D call: TRBD1 (6 bases). Germline lookup yields CDR1 LGHNT and CDR2 FRNRAP. Trimming stripped 4 bases from V and 11 bases from J, with 17 bases between. The CDR3 covers 13 residues.

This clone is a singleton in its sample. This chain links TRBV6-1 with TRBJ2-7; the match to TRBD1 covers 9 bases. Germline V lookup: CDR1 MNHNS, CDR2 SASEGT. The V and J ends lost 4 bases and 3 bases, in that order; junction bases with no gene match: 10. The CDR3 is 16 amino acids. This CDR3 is CASSARDRVIDYEQYF. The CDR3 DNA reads TGTGCCAGCAGTGCGCGGGACAGGGTAATCGACTACGAGCAGTACTTC.

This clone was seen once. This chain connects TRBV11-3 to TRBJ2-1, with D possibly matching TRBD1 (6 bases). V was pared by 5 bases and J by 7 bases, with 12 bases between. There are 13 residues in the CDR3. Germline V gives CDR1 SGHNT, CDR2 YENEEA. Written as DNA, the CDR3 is TGTGCCAGCAGCGCATACACAGGGAATGAGCAGTTCTTC. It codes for CASSAYTGNEQFF.

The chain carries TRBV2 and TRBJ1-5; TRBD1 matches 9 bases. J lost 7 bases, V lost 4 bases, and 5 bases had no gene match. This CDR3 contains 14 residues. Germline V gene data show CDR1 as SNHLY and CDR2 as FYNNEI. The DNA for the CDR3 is TGTGCCAGCAGTGTTCAACAGGGGGCCCAGCCCCAGCATTTT. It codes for CASSVQQGAQPQHF.